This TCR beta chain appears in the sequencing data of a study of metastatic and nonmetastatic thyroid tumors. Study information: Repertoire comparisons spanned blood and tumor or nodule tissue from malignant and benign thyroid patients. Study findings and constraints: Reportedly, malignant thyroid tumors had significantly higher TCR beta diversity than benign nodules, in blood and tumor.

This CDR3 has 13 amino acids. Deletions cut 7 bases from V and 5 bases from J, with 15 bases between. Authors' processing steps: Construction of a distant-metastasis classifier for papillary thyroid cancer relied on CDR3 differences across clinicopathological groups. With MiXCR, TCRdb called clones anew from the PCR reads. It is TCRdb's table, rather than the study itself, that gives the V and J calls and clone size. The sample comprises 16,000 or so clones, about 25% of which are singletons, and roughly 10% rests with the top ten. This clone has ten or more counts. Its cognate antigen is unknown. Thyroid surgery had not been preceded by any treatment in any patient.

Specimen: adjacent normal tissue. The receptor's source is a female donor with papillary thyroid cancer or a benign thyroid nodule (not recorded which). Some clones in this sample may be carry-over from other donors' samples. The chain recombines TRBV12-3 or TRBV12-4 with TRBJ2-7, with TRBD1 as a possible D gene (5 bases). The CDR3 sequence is CASTSTGPDEQYF. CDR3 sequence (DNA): TGTGCCAGCACCTCTACAGGACCCGACGAGCAGTACTTC.